This is a list of T cell receptor beta chains from one sample in a study of T cells after yellow fever vaccination. From the 5' RACE reads, TCRdb called clonotypes with MiXCR, one entry per CDR3 protein. The sample lists tens of thousands of distinct CDR3 sequences, over 7.5% occurring once. The starting material was CD8+ T cells sorted from PBMCs, obtained on the day of the yellow fever booster vaccination. These TCRs come from a man aged 25 to 45 who received the YFV17D yellow fever vaccine. Each CDR3 is given with its conserved first and last residue. Fields, in order: D gene, V gene, J gene, clone size, CDR3 protein, CDR3 DNA. The D gene is left open where the match is weak. A clone size is listed for some rows: how often the clone was seen (once, few, many), or a class if it is expanded.

>.|TRBV28|TRBJ2-4|.
CASSLGGRDIQYF
TGTGCCAGCAGTTTAGGGGGGCGGGACATTCAGTACTTC
>.|TRBV5-1|TRBJ2-3|.
CASRWAVDSTDTQYF
TGCGCCAGTCGGTGGGCAGTGGATAGCACAGATACGCAGTATTTT
>TRBD1|TRBV5-1|TRBJ2-1|many
CASSSGQGDGNEQFF
TGCGCCAGCAGCTCGGGACAGGGGGATGGCAATGAGCAGTTCTTC
>TRBD2|TRBV20-1|TRBJ2-1|.
CCARDEVGRGYNEQFF
TGCTGTGCTAGAGATGAAGTCGGGAGGGGATACAATGAGCAGTTCTTC
>TRBD1|TRBV4-2|TRBJ1-5|few
CASSQGTGADGDQPQHF
TGTGCCAGCAGCCAAGGGACAGGGGCTGACGGTGATCAGCCCCAGCATTTT
>.|TRBV27|TRBJ2-7|many
CASSLWGPNYEQYF
TGTGCCAGCAGTCTCTGGGGGCCCAACTACGAGCAGTACTTC
>.|TRBV6-2/TRBV6-3|TRBJ2-5|few
CASSLTRPGTQYF
TGTGCCAGCAGCCTTACTAGACCGGGGACCCAGTACTTC
>.|TRBV12-3/TRBV12-4|TRBJ2-3|few
CASSLAGDSPDTQYF
TGTGCCAGCAGTTTAGCGGGGGACTCTCCAGATACGCAGTATTTT
>TRBD2|TRBV9|TRBJ2-7|many
CASSAEGLAGPTYEQYF
TGTGCCAGCAGCGCGGAGGGACTAGCGGGCCCCACCTACGAGCAGTACTTC
>TRBD2|TRBV20-1|TRBJ2-1|.
CSAKGLAGVPYNEQFF
TGCAGTGCCAAGGGACTAGCGGGAGTACCCTACAATGAGCAGTTCTTC
>.|TRBV9|TRBJ1-1|few
CASSTDGFMNTEAFF
TGTGCCAGCAGCACCGACGGATTCATGAACACTGAAGCTTTCTTT
>.|TRBV18|TRBJ2-1|.
CASSELSSSYNEQFF
TGTGCCAGCTCAGAACTGTCGAGCTCCTACAATGAGCAGTTCTTC
>.|TRBV29-1|TRBJ2-5|many
CSVEAGLIETQYF
TGCAGCGTTGAGGCAGGGTTAATAGAGACCCAGTACTTC
>TRBD2|TRBV7-2|TRBJ2-5|many
CASSSNGLVGETQYF
TGTGCCAGCAGCTCCAACGGACTAGTGGGTGAGACCCAGTACTTC
>TRBD1|TRBV4-3|TRBJ2-7|.
CASSDGQGDNEQYF
TGCGCCAGCAGCGATGGACAGGGGGACAACGAGCAGTACTTC
>.|TRBV2|TRBJ2-7|.
CAGRGGQRVYEQYF
TGTGCCGGCAGGGGGGGACAGAGAGTCTACGAGCAGTACTTC
>TRBD1|TRBV27|TRBJ1-6|.
CASSSVPGGGNSPLHF
TGTGCCAGCAGTTCCGTTCCAGGGGGAGGTAATTCACCCCTCCACTTT
>.|TRBV29-1|TRBJ2-7|.
CSVDQGFDEQYF
TGCAGCGTTGATCAAGGATTTGACGAGCAGTACTTC
>.|TRBV27|TRBJ2-4|.
CASSLVAGDIQYF
TGTGCCAGCAGTTTGGTAGCAGGGGACATTCAGTACTTC
>.|TRBV20-1|TRBJ1-2|.
CSAHQQDTNYGYTF
TGCAGTGCCCACCAACAGGATACGAACTATGGCTACACCTTC
>.|TRBV7-9|TRBJ1-6|.
CASSTPTVSNSPLHF
TGTGCCAGCAGCACACCGACGGTATCAAATTCACCCCTCCACTTT
>.|TRBV7-9|TRBJ2-1|.
CASSWIHNEQFF
TGTGCCAGCAGCTGGATTCACAATGAGCAGTTCTTC
>TRBD1|TRBV27|TRBJ2-2|few
CASSLSAGGGELFF
TGTGCCAGCAGTTTATCGGCAGGGGGCGGGGAGCTGTTTTTT
>TRBD1|TRBV29-1|TRBJ2-5|few
CSGHRGETQYF
TGCAGCGGACACAGGGGAGAGACCCAGTACTTC